The rows below give T cell receptor beta chains drawn from one sample of a study of T-cell reconstitution after alpha-beta-depleted transplantation in children. TCRdb itself ran the PCR reads through MiXCR, one entry per CDR3 protein. The table lists just under 350,000 distinct CDR3 sequences, about 16% of them singletons, with just over 40% in the top ten. This specimen consisted of PBMCs, mostly from graft donor cells, obtained 360 days after TCRalphabeta/CD19-depleted stem cell transplant. These receptors came from a male patient between 2 and 10 years old who had a stem cell transplant for acute lymphoblastic leukemia, so the T cells may come from the graft donor. Both conserved end residues are part of each CDR3. Fields, in order: J gene, clone size, D gene, V gene, CDR3 protein, CDR3 DNA. The D gene is left open where the match is weak. Clone size, where shown, is once, few, many, or a class for clones that have expanded.

>TRBJ1-5|few|-|TRBV12-3/TRBV12-4
CASSLAQGKQPQHF
TGTGCCAGCAGTTTAGCCCAGGGAAAGCAGCCCCAGCATTTT
>TRBJ2-1|-|-|TRBV6-2/TRBV6-3
CASMRRMGRDWNEQFF
TGTGCCAGCATGAGGAGGATGGGGCGGGACTGGAATGAGCAGTTCTTC
>TRBJ2-5|-|-|TRBV20-1
CRGGRGETQYF
TGCAGGGGCGGACGGGGGGAGACCCAGTACTTC
>TRBJ2-1|few|-|TRBV5-1
CASSPVYGGNEQFF
TGCGCCAGCAGCCCGGTTTATGGTGGCAATGAGCAGTTCTTC
>TRBJ2-7|-|TRBD1|TRBV4-3
CASSQDWGQGVGEQYF
TGCGCCAGCAGCCAAGATTGGGGACAGGGGGTGGGCGAGCAGTACTTC
>TRBJ2-7|few|TRBD2|TRBV19
CASSIARDYFYEQYF
TGTGCCAGTAGTATAGCCCGGGACTATTTCTACGAGCAGTACTTC
>TRBJ2-3|-|-|TRBV20-1
CSAPIRSLSTDTQYF
TGCAGTGCTCCAATCCGGTCTCTATCCACAGATACGCAGTATTTT
>TRBJ2-1|-|-|TRBV28
CASSLGMAPNEQFF
TGTGCCAGCAGTTTAGGTATGGCACCCAATGAGCAGTTCTTC
>TRBJ2-7|few|-|TRBV3-1
CASSQDNSPYEQYF
TGTGCCAGCAGCCAAGATAACTCCCCCTACGAGCAGTACTTC
>TRBJ2-7|few|TRBD1|TRBV2
CASSEYRGSYEQYF
TGTGCCAGCAGTGAATACAGGGGTTCCTACGAGCAGTACTTC
>TRBJ1-6|-|-|TRBV15
CATSQAGSLNSPLHF
TGTGCCACCAGCCAGGCAGGGAGCCTTAATTCACCCCTCCACTTT
>TRBJ2-7|-|TRBD1|TRBV7-9
CASSSTWTGLSSYEQYF
TGTGCCAGCAGTTCTACCTGGACAGGGCTAAGCTCCTACGAGCAGTACTTC
>TRBJ2-3|few|TRBD1|TRBV5-1
CASSFTGGRMHTQYF
TGCGCCAGCAGCTTCACAGGGGGACGCATGCATACGCAGTATTTT
>TRBJ2-4|few|TRBD2|TRBV16
CASTRTSWAQGRNIQYF
TGTGCCAGCACCCGGACTAGCTGGGCCCAAGGGAGGAACATTCAGTACTTC
>TRBJ2-7|-|-|TRBV25-1
CASSGVYEQYF
TGTGCCAGCAGTGGGGTATACGAGCAGTACTTC
>TRBJ2-7|-|TRBD1|TRBV23-1
CASSQRGDRVYEQYF
TGCGCCAGCAGTCAAAGAGGGGACAGGGTCTACGAGCAGTACTTC
>TRBJ2-6|few|-|TRBV29-1
CSVVGWANVLTF
TGCAGCGTTGTTGGCTGGGCCAACGTCCTGACTTTC
>TRBJ2-1|many|-|TRBV7-2
CASSPVGSSANEQFF
TGTGCCAGCAGTCCAGTGGGGTCTAGCGCCAATGAGCAGTTCTTC
>TRBJ2-1|-|-|TRBV6-5
CASGRNINEQFF
TGTGCCAGCGGGAGGAACATAAATGAGCAGTTCTTC
>TRBJ1-1|-|-|TRBV12-3/TRBV12-4
CASSLTTEAFF
TGTGCCAGCAGTTTAACCACTGAAGCTTTCTTT
>TRBJ2-1|few|TRBD2|TRBV20-1
CSAMVLGREWSYNEQFF
TGCAGTGCTATGGTTCTGGGGCGGGAGTGGTCCTACAATGAGCAGTTCTTC
>TRBJ2-5|few|-|TRBV7-6
CASSFYQSVDMETQYF
TGTGCCAGCAGCTTCTACCAAAGCGTGGATATGGAGACCCAGTACTTC